The 7 T cell receptor beta chains listed next were all sequenced from one sample in a study of blood T cell repertoires in COVID-19. Measured with immunoSEQ multiplex PCR; TCRdb has only the in-frame clones, and not every one. Counted here are more than 60,000 clones, 65% to 85% occurring once; the ten biggest clones make up 4.5% to 7%. The sample taken for sequencing was peripheral blood. The receptors were sampled from a man between 60 and 70 years old with active or convalescent COVID-19.

The chain has TRBV3-1 (or the pseudogene TRBV3-2) and TRBJ2-5; D may be TRBD2 (6 bases). The V end lost 1 base, the J end lost 1 base, and 10 bases lay between the germline ends. CDR3 length: 15 residues. Germline V gene lookup returns CDR1 LGHDT and CDR2 YNNKEL (reference sequence). The CDR3 loop is CASSQGGVIQETQYF. The CDR3 nucleotides are TGTGCCAGCAGCCAAGGCGGGGTCATCCAAGAGACCCAGTACTTC.

V usage is TRBV5-1 and J usage is TRBJ2-1; possible D gene TRBD2, 7 bases. The CDR3 extends over 14 amino acids. The germline V gene encodes CDR1 SGHRS and CDR2 YFSETQ. The V end lost 2 bases, the J end lost 8 bases, and 14 bases lay between the germline ends. This CDR3 reads CASSLPGGSDEQFF. Written as DNA, the CDR3 is TGCGCCAGCAGCTTACCGGGGGGCTCGGATGAGCAGTTCTTC.

Here the CDR3 DNA reads TGTGCCAGCAGCTCCGACCGAGGGAATAACTATGGCTACACCTTC. As protein: CASSSDRGNNYGYTF. The chain has TRBV7-3 and TRBJ1-2, with D unresolved. The CDR3 runs to 15 residues. Between the trimmed V and J ends, which lost 4 bases and 1 base, there was a span of 13 bases. Germline CDR1 is SGHTA and CDR2 is FQGTGA.

V usage is TRBV4-3 and J usage is TRBJ1-1; TRBD1 matches 7 bases. The CDR3 is 15 amino acids. The V gene's germline CDR1 is LGHNA and CDR2 YSLEER. J was trimmed by 1 base and V by 3 bases; bases with no gene match: 5. CDR3 sequence (DNA): TGCGCCAGCAGCCAGACAGGGAAGGCGAACACTGAAGCTTTCTTT. Translated: CASSQTGKANTEAFF.

V and J are TRBV9 and TRBJ2-2, with unresolved D. This CDR3 is built from 16 residues. V was trimmed by 4 bases and J by 0 bases, leaving 13 bases between them. From germline, CDR1 is SGDLS and CDR2 YYNGEE. In DNA form, the CDR3 reads TGTGCCAGCAGCCCTCGGTTGACAACGAACACCGGGGAGCTGTTTTTT. Translated, it gives CASSPRLTTNTGELFF.

The genes are TRBV5-1 and TRBJ2-7; possible D gene TRBD1, 5 bases. V was clipped by 0 bases and J by 2 bases, with 12 bases between them. Germline CDR1 SGHRS, CDR2 YFSETQ. This CDR3 has 15 residues. The CDR3 coding sequence is TGCGCCAGCAGCTTGGTTGTCCAGGGAACCTACGAGCAGTACTTC. This translates into CASSLVVQGTYEQYF.

The V call is TRBV18, the J call TRBJ2-5; 7 bases align to TRBD2. The CDR3 covers 14 residues. J gave up 5 bases and V 4 bases, and 7 bases lay outside the gene matches. Per germline, CDR1 KGHSH and CDR2 LQKENI. The CDR3 DNA follows: TGTGCCAGCTCACACTCGACCGGGAGGGAGACCCAGTACTTC. Amino acids: CASSHSTGRETQYF.